This T cell receptor (beta chain) was identified during a study of control samples from healthy donors and cancer patients. The CDR3 is 17 residues long. Per the germline V gene, CDR1 is MNHNS and CDR2 is SASEGT. Between the trimmed V and J ends, which lost 6 bases and 4 bases, there was a span of 24 bases. Produced via immunoSEQ multiplex PCR; TCRdb's table is partial and in-frame only. The sample lists under 200,000 clones; 70% to 90% were seen once. The sequence derives from a woman aged 25 to 39 in good health. V usage is TRBV6-1 and J usage is TRBJ1-2, with no clear D. Sequences were obtained from blood. The CDR3 DNA reads as TGTGCCAGCAGGGAACCCACTCGGGGAGCCACACTCTATGGCTACACCTTC. Translated, it gives CASREPTRGATLYGYTF.